These T cell receptor beta chains were read from a single sample in a study of T cell repertoires in cytomegalovirus infection. For these receptors, no antigen is known. MiXCR, run by TCRdb on the reads, gives a single entry per CDR3 protein. The sample has about 920,000 distinct CDR3 sequences; around 29% are singletons. The starting material was cultured CD8+ T cells from PBMCs, obtained from culture after CMV antigen stimulation. The origin of the receptors is a human donor in good health (CMV status not recorded). Some clones in this sample may be carry-over from other donors' samples. Each CDR3 is given with its conserved first and last residue. D genes are given only for firm matches. Size tells how often a clone was seen (once, few, many) or the class of an expanded clone, and some rows leave it out.

D gene,J gene,clone size,V gene,CDR3 DNA,CDR3 protein
NA,TRBJ2-3,NA,TRBV11-2,TGTGCCAGCAGTCAGCTTAGGGGTAACACAGATACGCAGTATTTT,CASSQLRGNTDTQYF
TRBD2,TRBJ2-3,NA,TRBV10-3,TGTGCCATCACCACCCGGGCCCCCGGGACTAGAGGCACAGATACGCAGTATTTT,CAITTRAPGTRGTDTQYF
NA,TRBJ1-1,NA,TRBV6-4,TGTGCCAGCAGTAATCCGGAAGCAGAAAATGAAGCTTTCTTT,CASSNPEAENEAFF
NA,TRBJ1-1,many,TRBV7-6,TGTGCCAGCAGCCCGTCAGGATTAGCTGAAGCTTTCTTT,CASSPSGLAEAFF
NA,TRBJ2-6,NA,TRBV4-3,TGCGCCAGCAGCCCTCGGGGGGCCTCTGGGGCCAACGTCCTGACTTTC,CASSPRGASGANVLTF
NA,TRBJ2-1,NA,TRBV19,TGTGCCAGTAGTATCGCCTGGGAGCAGTTCTTC,CASSIAWEQFF
NA,TRBJ2-2,few,TRBV11-2,TGTGCCAGCAGCTTAGTCTTCCGGGGAGGAACCGGGGAGCTGTTTTTT,CASSLVFRGGTGELFF
NA,TRBJ2-2,once,TRBV27,TGTGCCAGCACCTCCCCAGGGGTCGGCACCGGGGAGCTGTTTTTT,CASTSPGVGTGELFF
NA,TRBJ2-7,NA,TRBV19,TGTGCCAGTTTTCACAACAAACGGACGATACACCCCTACGAGCAGTACTTC,CASFHNKRTIHPYEQYF
TRBD1,TRBJ1-1,NA,TRBV7-9,TGTGCCAGCACGGAAAATAGGGGGCTGGGGCAAAACACTGAAGCTTTCTTT,CASTENRGLGQNTEAFF
TRBD1,TRBJ2-7,few,TRBV4-2,TGTGCCAGCAGCCAAGAGACAGGGAGGCAGTACTTC,CASSQETGRQYF
TRBD2,TRBJ2-1,NA,TRBV6-2/TRBV6-3,TGTGCCAGCAGTTACTCAAGACTAGCGGGGGGTTACAATGAGCAGTTCTTC,CASSYSRLAGGYNEQFF
TRBD2,TRBJ2-1,few,TRBV12-3/TRBV12-4,TGTGCCAGCCGTAGCGGGGGGGCGTGGCATGAGCAGTTCTTC,CASRSGGAWHEQFF
NA,TRBJ1-2,many,TRBV27,TGTGCCAGCAGTCCGGGGACAACCTATGGCTACACCTTC,CASSPGTTYGYTF
TRBD2,TRBJ2-1,NA,TRBV2,TGTGCCAGCAGTGAAGCGCTTCTGTCTAGCGGGGGGGAGAACAATGAGCAGTTCTTC,CASSEALLSSGGENNEQFF
NA,TRBJ2-4,many,TRBV11-2,TGTGCCAGCAGCTTCGGGGAGGGGGGAGCCAAAAACATTCAGTACTTC,CASSFGEGGAKNIQYF